This T cell receptor (beta chain) originates from a study of T-cell memory formation after mild COVID-19. Study-wide context: TCR clustering was largely donor specific.

Study findings and constraints: The main location of contracting CD4+ clones was CM and EM, and that of contracting CD8+ clones was EMRA. Clones contracting over day 15 to 85 were CD4/CD8 balanced, with later expanders leaning CD4+.

With respect to this clonotype: The antigen is unknown.

Constant-segment primers served in 5'RACE that generated TCR alpha and TCR beta cDNA libraries bearing sample barcodes and UMIs. Each CDR3 protein gets one entry after TCRdb re-called the 5' RACE reads with MiXCR. The sample lists roughly 180,000 distinct CDR3 sequences; under 14% were seen once. V shed 6 bases and J 10 bases; nucleotides not matched to a gene: 12. The CDR3 is 14 amino acids. Sequenced: PBMCs or a T cell subset sorted from them (not recorded which). This chain joins TRBV12-3 or TRBV12-4 and TRBJ1-5, with 7 positions matching TRBD1. The receptor was isolated from a man aged 18-30 years who had mild COVID-19 (a few samples of this study predate the infection). Cell type and time point are not known. CDR3 in DNA: TGTGCCAGCAGACGCGGACAGGATCTAGGCCCCCAGCATTTT. This gives the protein CASRRGQDLGPQHF.